This TCR beta chain was sequenced for a study of early T cells in non-severe SARS-CoV-2 infection listed by TCRdb under 2021. Regarding the study in general: Because TCR sequencing relied on bulk RNA taken from unsorted whole blood, pairing of alpha and beta chains was not possible.

Libraries were made using 5' RACE. Sequenced using a NextSeq 500. In the TCR library protocol, unique molecular identifiers were attached to individual cDNA molecules to correct for PCR bias and sequencing error. Both TCR alpha and beta chains were sequenced, and tight co-correlation was observed between alpha and beta sequence abundances in each sample. From the authors' description of their analysis: Decombinator V4 was used to perform V gene, J gene and CDR3 annotation of TCR sequences. TCRs were defined as expanded if a significant change between any two time points was detected under a Poisson model with p below 0.0001. TCR abundances were normalised to the total number of TCRs sequenced per sample and expressed as counts per million. TRAV1-2 paired with TRAJ12, TRAJ20 or TRAJ33 defined MAIT TCRs, while TRAV10 paired with TRAJ18 defined iNKT TCRs. VDJdb, accessed 1 November 2021, was searched for CMV, EBV and SARS-CoV-2 annotated TCRs, excluding TCRs annotated for multiple antigens. In-frame beta chains were kept once TCRdb had trimmed the public reads at Q25 with fastp and called clones with MiXCR. For every CDR3 protein sequence, its rows merge into one entry that carries the most common genes and DNA. TCRdb's processing, not the authors' own work, is the source of the V and J calls. This sample lists approximately 38,000 distinct CDR3 sequences; over 3.5% were detected once. The ten biggest clones cover about 5% of the sample.

Set within a cohort of healthcare workers in London, UK, this nested case-control study involved weekly PCR testing of nasopharyngeal swabs along with blood sampling. Healthcare workers were recruited during the week of the UK lockdown, between 23 and 31 March 2020, and followed weekly for up to roughly 15 weeks. Overall results and qualifications from the work: VDJdb matching was skewed toward anti-spike CD8 responses and likely underestimated virus-specific expansions, missing private and CD4 specificities.

From its cysteine to its phenylalanine, the CDR3 spans 13 amino acids. The CDR3 DNA has 39 bases and is translated from base 1. Based on the germline V gene, the CDR1 and CDR2 sequences are SQVTM and ANQGSEA. Relative to germline, V is missing 6 bases and J is missing 8 bases, with 10 bases of the junction outside any gene match. There are many counts of this clonotype. No cognate antigen has been identified for it. The input lacks base qualities; no much larger clone sits a single base away. This receptor was obtained from an adult who was a healthcare worker with PCR-confirmed SARS-CoV-2 infection or an uninfected control (not recorded which). The sequencing input was whole blood. The rearrangement combines TRBV29-1 with TRBJ2-3, with 8 bases aligning to TRBD2. The DNA sequence reads TGCAGCGTGGCACTAGCGGAAATGACTACGCAGTATTTT. Translated, it gives CSVALAEMTTQYF.